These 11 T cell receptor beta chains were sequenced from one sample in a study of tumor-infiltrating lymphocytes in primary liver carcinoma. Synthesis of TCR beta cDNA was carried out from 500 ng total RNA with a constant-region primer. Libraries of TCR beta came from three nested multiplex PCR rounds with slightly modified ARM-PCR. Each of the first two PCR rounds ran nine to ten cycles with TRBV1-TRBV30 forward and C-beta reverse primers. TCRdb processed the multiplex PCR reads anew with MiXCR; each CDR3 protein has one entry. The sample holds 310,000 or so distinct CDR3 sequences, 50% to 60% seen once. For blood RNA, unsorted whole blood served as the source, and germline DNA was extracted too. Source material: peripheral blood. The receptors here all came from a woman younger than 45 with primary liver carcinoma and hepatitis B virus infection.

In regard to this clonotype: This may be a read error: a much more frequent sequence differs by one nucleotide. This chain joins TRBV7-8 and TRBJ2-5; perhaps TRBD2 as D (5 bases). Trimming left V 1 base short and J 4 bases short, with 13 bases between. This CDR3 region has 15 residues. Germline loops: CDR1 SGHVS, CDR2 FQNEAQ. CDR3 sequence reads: CASSLVRLTGETQYF. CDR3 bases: TGTGCCAGCAGCTTAGTTCGACTAACGGGAGAGACCCAGTACTTC.

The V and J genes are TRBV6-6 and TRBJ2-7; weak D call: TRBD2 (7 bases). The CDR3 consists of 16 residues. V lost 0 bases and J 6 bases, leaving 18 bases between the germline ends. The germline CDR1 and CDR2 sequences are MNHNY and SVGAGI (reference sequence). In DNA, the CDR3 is TGTGCCAGCAGTTACTCGAGTGGGGGGGCGCCCTGCGAGCAGTACTTC. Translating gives CASSYSSGGAPCEQYF.

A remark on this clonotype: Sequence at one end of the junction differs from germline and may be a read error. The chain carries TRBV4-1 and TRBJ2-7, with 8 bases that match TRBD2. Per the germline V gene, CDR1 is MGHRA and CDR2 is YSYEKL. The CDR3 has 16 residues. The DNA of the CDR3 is TGCGCCAGCAGCCAAGATCGGACTAGCTACTCCTACGAGAAGTACTTC. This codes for CASSQDRTSYSYEKYF.

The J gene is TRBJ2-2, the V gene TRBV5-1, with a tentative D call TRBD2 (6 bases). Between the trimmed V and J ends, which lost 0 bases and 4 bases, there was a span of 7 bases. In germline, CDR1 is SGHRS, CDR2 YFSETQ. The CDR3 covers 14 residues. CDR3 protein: CASSLVGGTGELFF. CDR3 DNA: TGCGCCAGCAGCTTGGTCGGGGGCACCGGGGAGCTGTTTTTT.

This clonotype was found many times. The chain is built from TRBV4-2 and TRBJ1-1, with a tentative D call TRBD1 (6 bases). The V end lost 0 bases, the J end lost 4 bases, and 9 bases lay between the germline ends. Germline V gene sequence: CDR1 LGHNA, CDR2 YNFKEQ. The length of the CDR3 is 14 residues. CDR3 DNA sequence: TGTGCCAGCAGCCAAGAAGGGGGGTTCACTGAAGCTTTCTTT. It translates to CASSQEGGFTEAFF.

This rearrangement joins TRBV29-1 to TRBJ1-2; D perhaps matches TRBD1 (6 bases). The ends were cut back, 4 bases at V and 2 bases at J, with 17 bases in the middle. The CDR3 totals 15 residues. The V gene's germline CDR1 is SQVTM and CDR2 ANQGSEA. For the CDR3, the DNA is TGCAGCGTTGCGGAGGGGGACTTCTTAAACTATGGCTACACCTTC. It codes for CSVAEGDFLNYGYTF.

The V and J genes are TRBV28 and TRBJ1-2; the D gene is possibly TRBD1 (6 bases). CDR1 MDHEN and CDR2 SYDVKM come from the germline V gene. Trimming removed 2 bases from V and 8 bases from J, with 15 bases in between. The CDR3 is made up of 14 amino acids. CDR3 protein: CASSLGRGLRGYTF. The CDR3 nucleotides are TGTGCCAGCAGTTTAGGCAGGGGCCTACGGGGCTACACCTTC.

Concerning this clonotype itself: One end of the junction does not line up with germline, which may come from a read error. The CDR3 DNA reads as TGTGCCAGCAGCTTGACTACCGGGCAAGGGACCAAGTACTTC. Amino acid sequence: CASSLTTGQGTKYF. The chain is built from TRBV5-4 and TRBJ2-5; D possibly uses TRBD1 or TRBD2 (5 bases each). The CDR3 runs to 14 residues. CDR1 is SGHNT and CDR2 is YYREEE in the germline V gene (reference sequence). Using reference TRBV5-4 and TRBJ2-5 for the parts outside the CDR3, the full variable domain is ETGVTQSPTHLIKTRGQQVTLRCSSQSGHNTVSWYQQALGQGPQFIFQYYREEENGRGNFPPRFSGLQFPNYSSELNVNALELDDSALYLCASSLTTGQGTKYFGPGTRLLVL.

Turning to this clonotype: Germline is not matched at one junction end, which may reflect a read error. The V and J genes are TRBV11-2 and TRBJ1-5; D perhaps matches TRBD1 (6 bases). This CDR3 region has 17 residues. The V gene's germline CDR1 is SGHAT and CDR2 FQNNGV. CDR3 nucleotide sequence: TGTGCCAGCAACTTAGATTTCGTGGGCCGACCCAGGGGGCCCCAGCATTTT. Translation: CASNLDFVGRPRGPQHF.

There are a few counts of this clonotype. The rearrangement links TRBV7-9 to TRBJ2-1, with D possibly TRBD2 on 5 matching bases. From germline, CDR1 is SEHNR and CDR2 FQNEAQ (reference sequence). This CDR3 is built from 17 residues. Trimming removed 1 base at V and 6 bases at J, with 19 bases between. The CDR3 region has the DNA TGTGCCAGCAGCTTAGAGGTTTTGAGGGAAACGGCCAATGAGCAGTTCTTC. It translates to CASSLEVLRETANEQFF.

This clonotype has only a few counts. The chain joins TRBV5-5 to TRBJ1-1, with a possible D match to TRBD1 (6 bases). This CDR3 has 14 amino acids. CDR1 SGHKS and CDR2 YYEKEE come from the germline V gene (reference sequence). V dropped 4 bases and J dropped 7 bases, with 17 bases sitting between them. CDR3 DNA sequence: TGTGCCAGCAGCATGAGGAGGGGGGTAGGTGAAGCTTTCTTT. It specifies CASSMRRGVGEAFF.